These 30 T cell receptor beta chains were all obtained from the same sample, sequenced in a study of blood T cell repertoires in COVID-19. Clones were read by immunoSEQ multiplex PCR, and TCRdb kept only the in-frame ones, dropping some. The data show 61,000 or so clones, about 83% seen once. The specimen was peripheral blood. The origin of the receptors is a woman aged 80 or over with acute or convalescent COVID-19.

The genes are TRBV4-1 and TRBJ2-7; 10 bases line up with TRBD2. Unmatched junction bases numbered 8, after V lost 3 bases and J lost 0 bases. The length of the CDR3 is 17 residues. The germline CDR1 and CDR2 sequences are MGHRA and YSYEKL. The CDR3 loop is CASSQDSPSGSSYEQYF. The CDR3 nucleotides are TGCGCCAGCAGCCAGGATAGCCCTAGCGGGAGCTCCTACGAGCAGTACTTC.

The chain is built from TRBV7-9 and TRBJ1-2, with 7 bases identical to TRBD1. CDR3 length: 16 amino acids. Looked up from germline, CDR1 is SEHNR and CDR2 is FQNEAQ (reference sequence). V lost 3 bases, J lost 4 bases, and 11 bases stayed unmatched. This chain's CDR3 is CASSFGDSSPSYGYTF. CDR3 DNA sequence: TGTGCCAGCAGCTTCGGGGACAGTAGCCCTAGCTATGGCTACACCTTC.

The rearrangement links TRBV11-1 to TRBJ2-3; D is perhaps TRBD2 (7 bases). The V end lost 5 bases, the J end lost 1 base, and 16 bases lay between the germline ends. Germline CDR1 SGHAT, CDR2 FQDESV (reference sequence). The CDR3 sequence is 16 residues long. CDR3 region: CASSPRGGARTDTQYF. CDR3 bases: TGTGCCAGCAGCCCGAGGGGGGGGGCCCGCACAGATACGCAGTATTTT.

This rearrangement joins TRBV6-6 to TRBJ2-7, with 7 bases identical to TRBD1. Germline CDR1 is MNHNY and CDR2 is SVGAGI (reference sequence). This CDR3 is 14 amino acids long. The trim removed 7 bases at V and 2 bases at J, leaving 8 bases unmatched. CDR3 sequence reads: CASTPTGNAYEQYF. The DNA of the CDR3 is TGTGCCAGCACCCCGACAGGGAACGCCTACGAGCAGTACTTC.

V usage is TRBV30 and J usage is TRBJ1-1, with D uncertain. The CDR3 runs 11 residues. With 1 base removed from V and 7 bases from J, the gap between germline ends came to 7 bases. Germline CDR1 GTSNPN, CDR2 SVGIG (reference sequence). CDR3 loop: CAWSDRGEAFF. CDR3 in DNA: TGTGCCTGGAGTGACCGGGGTGAAGCTTTCTTT. Together with reference TRBV30 and TRBJ1-1, the CDR3 gives the full variable domain: SQTIHQWPATLVQPVGSPLSLECTVEGTSNPNLYWYRQAAGRGLQLLFYSVGIGQISSEVPQNLSASRPQDRQFILSSKKLLLSDSGFYLCAWSDRGEAFFGQGTRLTVV.

The chain is built from TRBV5-1 and TRBJ2-1; TRBD2 matches at 8 bases. The CDR3 length is 16 residues. J lost 0 bases, V lost 4 bases, and 6 bases had no gene match. Germline assignment: CDR1 SGHRS and CDR2 YFSETQ. The CDR3 coding sequence is TGCGCCAGCAGCCAAACTAGCGGTAGCTCCTACAATGAGCAGTTCTTC. Its translation: CASSQTSGSSYNEQFF.

This clone turned up a few times. For the CDR3, the DNA is TGCGCCAGCAGCTTGTACGGCGGGTCCGGGACAGTTAATGAAAAACTGTTTTTT. It yields the protein CASSLYGGSGTVNEKLFF. The gene calls are TRBV5-1 and TRBJ1-4; 7 positions agree with TRBD1. This CDR3 spans 18 amino acids. The germline V gene has CDR1 SGHRS and CDR2 YFSETQ. V shed 1 base and J 4 bases; nucleotides not matched to a gene: 13.

V and J are TRBV7-2 and TRBJ2-5; D might be TRBD2 (5 bases). CDR1 and CDR2 from the germline V gene are SGHTA and FQGNSA. Trimming removed 4 bases from V and 4 bases from J, with 19 bases in between. The CDR3 is made up of 16 amino acids. The CDR3 DNA sequence: TGTGCCAGCAGCTCCCCCCTCTTGCGCGGAGGAGAGACCCAGTACTTC. This encodes CASSSPLLRGGETQYF.

The chain recombines TRBV29-1 with TRBJ1-1; no reliable D call. V was clipped by 7 bases and J by 3 bases, with 15 bases between them. This CDR3 spans 13 amino acids. Germline CDR1 reads SQVTM; CDR2 reads ANQGSEA. The CDR3 region has the DNA TGCAGCGCCCTCCCCCGAAGAGACACTGAAGCTTTCTTT. Its translation is CSALPRRDTEAFF.

The CDR3 region is CASSPGQGRGFNEKLFF. In nucleotides, the CDR3 is TGTGCCAGCAGCCCCGGACAGGGTAGGGGATTTAATGAAAAACTGTTTTTT. This chain uses TRBV7-9 with TRBJ1-4; 8 nucleotides align to TRBD1. Trimming removed 5 bases from V and 4 bases from J; junction bases left unmatched: 12. The CDR3 totals 17 residues. CDR1 and CDR2 from the germline V gene are SEHNR and FQNEAQ (reference sequence).

V usage is TRBV5-1 and J usage is TRBJ1-2; D gene unclear. V shed 3 bases and J shed 4 bases, with 10 bases lying between them. The CDR3 runs to 13 residues. Germline CDR1 is SGHRS and CDR2 is YFSETQ. Here the CDR3 reads CASSWEGSYGYTF. The CDR3 nucleotides are TGCGCCAGCAGCTGGGAGGGCAGCTATGGCTACACCTTC.

The genes are TRBV5-5 and TRBJ2-3, with a possible D match to TRBD1 (5 bases). This CDR3 has 13 residues. V lost 2 bases to trimming and J lost 4 bases, with 8 bases between them. CDR1 SGHKS and CDR2 YYEKEE come from the germline V gene (reference sequence). CDR3 protein: CASSFSGPDTQYF. DNA for the CDR3: TGTGCCAGCAGCTTCTCAGGGCCAGATACGCAGTATTTT.

V and J are TRBV29-1 and TRBJ2-2; 8 positions match TRBD1. The V segment lost 7 bases and the J segment 4 bases; nucleotides outside the gene matches: 2. Per germline, CDR1 SQVTM and CDR2 ANQGSEA. CDR3 size: 12 residues. The CDR3 sequence is CSAGQATGELFF. The DNA of the CDR3 is TGCAGCGCGGGACAGGCCACCGGGGAGCTGTTTTTT.

The chain couples TRBV10-1 to TRBJ2-7; TRBD2 might be the D (5 bases). Germline V gives CDR1 WNHNN, CDR2 SYGVQD (reference sequence). CDR3 length: 12 amino acids. V was clipped by 10 bases and J by 4 bases, with 14 bases between them. CDR3 sequence (DNA): TGCGCCACAGGACTGCCCCCATACGAGCAGTACTTC. Translation: CATGLPPYEQYF.

A few counts support this clone. The J gene is TRBJ1-5, the V gene TRBV18, with no clear D. V was clipped by 3 bases and J by 4 bases, with 10 bases between them. Per germline, CDR1 KGHSH and CDR2 LQKENI. CDR3 size: 14 residues. CDR3 region: CASSPNTPNQPQHF. CDR3 DNA sequence: TGTGCCAGCTCACCGAACACGCCGAATCAGCCCCAGCATTTT.

This sequence joins TRBV3-1 (or the pseudogene TRBV3-2) and TRBJ1-4, with a possible D match to TRBD1 (6 bases). V lost 3 bases, J lost 10 bases, and 12 bases lay in between. CDR3 length equals 13 residues. Per germline, CDR1 LGHDT and CDR2 YNNKEL (reference sequence). DNA of the CDR3: TGTGCCAGCAGCCAGGGGGCCGTGGGAAAACTGTTTTTT. It yields the protein CASSQGAVGKLFF.

This clone turned up a few times. The V and J genes are TRBV10-3 and TRBJ2-7; 12 bases line up with TRBD1. This CDR3 is 14 amino acids long. V lost 4 bases and J lost 7; bases outside the gene matches: 5. Germline V gene data show CDR1 as ENHRY and CDR2 as SYGVKD. DNA of the CDR3: TGTGCCATCAGTGGGGGACAGGGGGCGGAAGAGCAGTACTTC. Encoded protein: CAISGGQGAEEQYF.

J is TRBJ2-2 and V is TRBV24-1; D gene uncertain. Trimming removed 2 bases at V and 6 bases at J, with 9 bases between. CDR3 length: 14 residues. Looked up from germline, CDR1 is KGHDR and CDR2 is SFDVKD. CDR3 nucleotide sequence: TGTGCCACCAGTGATTCTAGGTTGGCCGGGGAGCTGTTTTTT. Residues: CATSDSRLAGELFF.

The CDR3: CASSFRRHTNSPLHF. Here the CDR3 DNA reads TGTGCCAGCAGTTTCCGCCGACACACTAATTCACCCCTCCACTTT. V usage is TRBV28 and J usage is TRBJ1-6; D is undetermined. V was clipped by 3 bases and J by 6 bases, with 12 bases between them. The CDR3 consists of 15 residues. CDR1 and CDR2 from the germline V gene are MDHEN and SYDVKM.

This chain links TRBV30 with TRBJ1-4; a weak D match, TRBD1 (5 bases). Trimming removed 2 bases at V and 6 bases at J, with 13 bases between. Germline V gene sequence: CDR1 GTSNPN, CDR2 SVGIG (reference sequence). The CDR3 spans 14 residues. The CDR3 loop is CAWSYPGGDEKLFF. CDR3 in DNA: TGTGCCTGGAGTTATCCCGGAGGGGATGAAAAACTGTTTTTT. The full variable domain, completed using reference TRBV30 and TRBJ1-4, is SQTIHQWPATLVQPVGSPLSLECTVEGTSNPNLYWYRQAAGRGLQLLFYSVGIGQISSEVPQNLSASRPQDRQFILSSKKLLLSDSGFYLCAWSYPGGDEKLFFGSGTQLSVL.

This rearrangement joins TRBV4-1 to TRBJ1-6, with 7 bases matching TRBD1. V trimming: 4 bases; J trimming: 8 bases; junction bases outside the gene matches: 11. This CDR3 is 16 amino acids long. From germline, CDR1 is MGHRA and CDR2 YSYEKL. CDR3 in amino acids: CASSPQGVGYDSPLHF. CDR3 bases: TGCGCCAGCAGCCCTCAGGGGGTAGGGTATGATTCACCCCTCCACTTT.

This rearrangement joins TRBV2 to TRBJ2-7; 11 bases align to TRBD1. Trimming took 8 bases from V and 4 from J; bases not matched to a gene: 4. The CDR3 runs to 13 residues. Per germline, CDR1 SNHLY and CDR2 FYNNEI. CDR3 nucleotides: TGTGCCAGCGGGACAGGGGGTCCTTACGAGCAGTACTTC. Residues: CASGTGGPYEQYF.

This chain connects TRBV5-4 to TRBJ1-4; D gene unclear. The CDR3 has 13 amino acids. V dropped 2 bases and J dropped 5 bases, with 7 bases sitting between them. The germline V gene encodes CDR1 SGHNT and CDR2 YYREEE (reference sequence). CDR3 in amino acids: CASSFGQNEKLFF. For the CDR3, the DNA is TGTGCCAGCAGCTTTGGCCAGAATGAAAAACTGTTTTTT.

The chain carries TRBV27 and TRBJ1-3, with 7 bases that match TRBD1. The V gene's germline CDR1 is MNHEY and CDR2 SMNVEV (reference sequence). The CDR3 has 13 residues. J was trimmed by 4 bases and V by 6 bases; bases with no gene match: 3. The CDR3 here is CASRTGSGNTIYF. The CDR3 coding sequence is TGTGCCAGCAGGACAGGGTCCGGAAACACCATATATTTT.

The chain has TRBV5-4 and TRBJ2-7; 7 bases align to TRBD2. With V trimmed by 4 bases and J by 3 bases, 10 bases remained unmatched. The CDR3 runs to 15 residues. CDR1 and CDR2 from the germline V gene are SGHNT and YYREEE (reference sequence). As DNA, the CDR3 is TGTGCCAGCAGCCCCCTGACAGCGGGATACTACGAGCAGTACTTC. It translates to CASSPLTAGYYEQYF.

This rearrangement joins TRBV19 to TRBJ1-1; maybe TRBD1 (5 bases). The CDR3 is made up of 13 amino acids. Germline V gene sequence: CDR1 LNHDA, CDR2 SQIVND (reference sequence). Between the trimmed V and J ends, which lost 7 bases and 4 bases, there was a span of 13 bases. This CDR3 is CASTREDRTEAFF. The CDR3 DNA reads as TGTGCCAGTACCAGGGAAGATCGCACTGAAGCTTTCTTT.

The chain is built from TRBV2 and TRBJ1-5; perhaps TRBD1 as D (5 bases). The CDR3 is 15 residues long. Germline V gene lookup returns CDR1 SNHLY and CDR2 FYNNEI. V dropped 2 bases and J dropped 3 bases, with 11 bases sitting between them. CDR3 in DNA: TGTGCCAGCAGTGAAAGTCGACAGTCCAATCAGCCCCAGCATTTT. Translated, it gives CASSESRQSNQPQHF.

The V call is TRBV6-5, the J call TRBJ2-6, with unresolved D. V lost 2 bases and J 4 bases, leaving 9 bases between the germline ends. The CDR3 spans 15 residues. CDR1 and CDR2 from the germline V gene are MNHEY and SVGAGI. CDR3 sequence (DNA): TGTGCCAGCAGTTACATTGGTACAGGGGCCAACGTCCTGACTTTC. This codes for CASSYIGTGANVLTF.

This clone was observed a few times. This chain connects TRBV15 to TRBJ1-1, with a possible D match to TRBD1 (5 bases). Germline assignment: CDR1 LNHNV and CDR2 YYDKDF (reference sequence). Between the trimmed V and J ends, which lost 2 bases and 3 bases, there was a span of 19 bases. The CDR3 runs 17 residues. The CDR3 protein is CATSRSRGEGSYTEAFF. CDR3 coding DNA: TGTGCCACCAGCAGATCTCGAGGGGAGGGCTCGTACACTGAAGCTTTCTTT. Full variable domain (remainder filled in from reference TRBV15 and TRBJ1-1): DAMVIQNPRYQVTQFGKPVTLSCSQTLNHNVMYWYQQKSSQAPKLLFHYYDKDFNNEADTPDNFQSRRPNTSFCFLDIRSPGLGDTAMYLCATSRSRGEGSYTEAFFGQGTRLTVV.

The chain combines TRBV5-1 with TRBJ1-2; 8 positions agree with TRBD1. The CDR3 totals 14 residues. Losses at the gene ends were 0 bases for V and 6 bases for J; bases not matched to a gene: 4. In germline, CDR1 is SGHRS, CDR2 YFSETQ. CDR3 in amino acids: CASSLVPGGDGYTF. CDR3 nucleotide sequence: TGCGCCAGCAGCTTGGTTCCAGGGGGCGATGGCTACACCTTC.